This T cell receptor beta chain was sequenced during a study of blood T cells in healthy people across ages. Alongside a J-beta primer mix, a sample-barcoded 5' primer served in a second PCR lasting about 7 to 11 cycles. TCRdb analysed the 5' RACE reads with MiXCR anew, one entry per CDR3 protein. The sample shows around 500,000 distinct CDR3 sequences, roughly a quarter of them seen only once. Donors ranged from roughly 6 to 100 years old and were healthy Caucasians in Russia. Every sample yielded at least 6 million isolated PBMCs. Note on this clonotype: What it binds is not known.

Whole-study findings and limits: Greater diversity and more naive CD4+ cells were seen in long-lived donors than in aged donors.

This sample also appeared in a second study, on T cells of mothers and their children. That publication notes: Samples were obtained from a few healthy Caucasian mothers and their six children.

This receptor was taken from a boy younger than 10 in good health. The specimen sequenced was blood.

The CDR3 nucleotides are TGTGCCAGCAGCTTAACGGCCCAGTACACAGATACGCAGTATTTT. It yields the protein CASSLTAQYTDTQYF. The J gene is TRBJ2-3, the V gene TRBV7-2; D gene ambiguous. Germline CDR1 reads SGHTA; CDR2 reads FQGNSA. The CDR3 runs to 15 residues. Trimming took 2 bases from V and 2 from J, leaving 11 bases between them.